This T cell receptor beta chain was sequenced during a study of cytomegalovirus exposure and HLA in healthy donors (dated by TCRdb to 2015 to 2018). The study in broad terms: According to an earlier analysis of 587 of the donors, about 179 million T cells yielded 117 million unique TCR beta sequences and roughly 280 Gb of sequence data. Among under 450 genotyped donors of the cohort, an average of 235,054 unique TCR beta nucleotide sequences were sequenced per donor, roughly 20% of them non-productive. An earlier analysis of several hundred of the donors used high-throughput TCR beta sequencing to judge whether each TCR beta V gene segment behaved as functional or pseudogenic. The study profiled the T cell repertoires of some 610 subjects by immunosequencing and related them to cytomegalovirus serostatus. The aim of the study was to test whether cataloging public T cell receptors could identify signatures of past pathogen exposure. Because of strong linkage in the cohort, roughly five DR-DQ haplotypes were treated as single units for association and clustering. Typing coverage varied by locus: 629-630 donors for A, B, C, DRB1 and DQB1; some 520 for DQA1; nearly 610 for DPA1; approximately 470 for DPB1. Every discovery cohort repertoire had been produced on one sequencing platform. Donor age, sex, ethnicity and CMV serostatus were compiled together with the repertoire data. A later genetic analysis used genome-wide SNP genotypes for about three fifths of the 666 donors, treating that subset as a discovery cohort. High-throughput TCR immunosequencing, statistical association of individual TCRs with disease status, and machine learning were combined to predict cytomegalovirus infection status. Rather than using new phenotypic data, the later analysis identified candidate immune exposures from TCR beta sequences and from how often those sequences occurred across donors. Of the 300 to 450 genotyped donors, about 80% fell in the genetic ancestry cluster associated with self-reported Caucasian donors. A later analysis re-analyzed previously published TCR beta repertoires from roughly 600 donors and added high-resolution HLA genotyping to study TCR occurrence patterns. Class I and class II HLA loci were covered by the typing at four-digit resolution. Approximately 310 gigabases of sequencing data and tens of millions of unique TCR sequences were included in an early release covering around 600 HLA-typed donors. Besides the first cohort of about 730 subjects, a separate validation cohort made up of over 95 different subjects was used. Overall study results and their limits: In a later analysis, TCR association rates were found to vary across HLA loci, with the most associated TCRs seen for DRB1 alleles and the fewest for HLA-C alleles. The study listed 164 TCR beta chains as associated with cytomegalovirus. Roughly 15 rarely observed V segments, including chromosome 9 orphons, were excluded from the earlier analysis of 550 to 700 of the donors because counts were too low. Strong co-occurrence of HLA alleles, especially DR and DQ, made assigning TCR associations to individual alleles difficult. The classifier was reported to diagnose cytomegalovirus status with high specificity and sensitivity in both the original and validation cohorts. Compared with equally common non-associated chains, HLA-associated TCR beta chains in a later analysis were more clonally expanded and had lower generation probabilities. While some public TCRs were present in many individuals, most TCR sequences turned up only very rarely across donors. Presence/absence analyses assumed roughly uniform sequencing depth across donors, an assumption that may not hold. In vitro tests confirmed that a few of the cytomegalovirus-associated TCR beta chains recognize cytomegalovirus antigens. V-gene and J-gene trimming of TCR beta chains was associated with a missense DCLRE1C variant in a later genetic analysis, and the association was replicated in an independent cohort. Linkage disequilibrium might explain the correlated functional status among segregating V segments, but an unknown experimental factor could not be ruled out. An earlier analysis of approximately 600 of the donors showed that most TCR beta V segments appeared in productive rearrangements either about 90% or about 30% of the time, which broadly matched IMGT annotations. A later analysis reported that several top co-occurrence clusters appeared linked to parvovirus B19, influenza, CMV and Epstein-Barr virus. In a later analysis, around 15,000 TCR beta sequences were associated with specific HLA alleles at a false discovery rate of 0.05. A further reported finding was that TCR beta sequences accurately predicted the HLA-A and HLA-B alleles for most subjects in the first cohort. The only immune exposure information available for the cohort was CMV serostatus. Because HLA typing was missing for some donors at each locus, association tests included only the typed subset. In a later analysis, most CMV-associated TCR beta chains were found to appear HLA-restricted, with HLA associations seemingly driven largely by CMV exposure. The authors suggested that the approach could potentially be extended to other disease states and immunological phenotypes. In a later genetic analysis, fewer N-insertions in productive TCRs were reported among donors in an Asian-associated ancestry cluster than the roughly 640-donor mean. Some IMGT-functional V segments, including TRBV6-2 and TRBV6-3, could not be told apart with the 87-base-pair reads, so those segments were excluded. The cohort was sequenced for TCR beta chains only, and without alpha or paired-chain data the features that could be detected were limited. The sequencing pipeline was judged likely to have produced a cluster of highly shared sequence variants as a technical artifact.

Turning to this clone: Which antigen it targets is not known. One base away there is no much larger clone; base qualities are not given.

In total, 500 to 700 healthy bone marrow donors made up the cohort. At the time of sampling, every cohort member was nominally healthy, though immune exposures that went unrecorded were likely present. The donor was CMV seropositive and belonged to the group of more than 250 seropositive cohort members. A peripheral blood sample was provided by each donor, and peripheral blood mononuclear cells were used for TCR beta sequencing. The Qiagen DNeasy Blood Extraction Kit was used to extract genomic DNA from the blood cell samples. From the cysteine up to the phenylalanine, the CDR3 has a length of 17 residues. The only DNA kept is the CDR3, 51 bases in frame from the first base. The germline V gene sets CDR1 to MDHEN and CDR2 to SYDVKM. A distance of 23 bases separates the germline ends of V and J, which lose 3 bases and 5 bases respectively. Preparation of the library involved the immunoSEQ multiplex PCR assay. For the multiplex PCR, a mixture combining 60 forward primers for TCR Vbeta segments and 13 reverse primers for TCR Jbeta segments was used. The CDR3 region of rearranged TCR beta genes was amplified from genomic DNA by a multiplex PCR assay. On the Illumina HiSeq System, the amplified TCR beta libraries were sequenced as 87-base-pair reads. On the authors' methods: A later analysis tallied 70 million to 100 million unique TCR beta chains across the 666 repertoires, and about 12 million of those chains were shared by two or more donors. Raw reads were error-corrected and collapsed into unique sequences with a nearest-neighbor algorithm that merged closely related sequences to remove PCR and sequencing errors. Alignment of CDR3 sequences to IMGT reference sequences was used to assign V, D and J gene segments. For a sequence to be retained, a match of at least six nucleotides to both a V gene segment and a J gene segment was required. A rearrangement was called productive if the CDR3 had no stop codons and remained in frame with V and J, and every other rearrangement was called non-productive. Following IMGT convention, CDR3 was defined as the stretch from the second conserved V-encoded cysteine up to the conserved J-encoded phenylalanine. The earlier analysis of about 610 of the donors excluded sequences that lacked an unambiguous match to a single V gene segment. An earlier analysis of 587 of the donors classified V segments as functional when productive rearrangements were above 56.7% and as segregating when the standard deviation between donors was above 5%. A statistical classification framework was built to diagnose cytomegalovirus status from the catalog of TCR beta chain sequences. A later analysis assigned V and J genes by comparing TCR nucleotide sequences with IMGT/GENE-DB human TR gene sequences. The TCRdist pipeline was used in a later analysis to assign CDR3 sequences and most-parsimonious VDJ recombination scenarios. In a later analysis, each TCR beta chain was defined by its CDR3 amino acid sequence together with its V-gene family, and reads without a unique V-gene family were excluded. A later analysis removed roughly 590 highly shared, low-generation-probability nucleotide sequences to deal with suspected cross-contamination and a sequencing artifact. In a later analysis, a clonal expansion index for each public chain was calculated from normalized within-repertoire ranks of inferred template counts. In a later analysis, generation probabilities were computed using a VDJ recombination model fitted to out-of-frame rearrangements, and the results were checked against IGoR. A later analysis scored TCR-TCR, TCR-HLA and TCR-CMV co-occurrence with hypergeometric tests, applying a repertoire-size bias correction to TCR pairs. False discovery rates were estimated in a later analysis by permuting HLA or CMV assignments 20 times. In a later analysis, co-occurring TCRs were grouped with DBSCAN, and TCRdist sequence similarity was added when clustering was performed within HLA-allele-positive subsets. Co-occurrence clustering excluded repertoires with fewer than 30,000 or more than 120,000 public chains, plus five with anomalous nucleotide sharing. TCRdb obtained this table from immuneACCESS and retained in-frame rearrangements with V and J assigned. These tables miss some clones; where compared with another copy, unresolved V genes account for less than half of the shortfall, and the remainder is unexplained. V, J and clone size are those of that table, while D and trimming were read from the DNA. The sample table shows 140,000 or so clones, and roughly 80% are seen once. The ten biggest clones cover more than 4% of the sample.

This TCR was sampled from a woman in her 40s in good health and CMV-seropositive. This chain joins TRBV28 to TRBJ2-7; the best D guess is TRBD2, with 5 bases matching. Sequencing was performed on PBMCs. The DNA is as follows: TGTGCCAGCAGTTTGGGTCAACCGGGATCATGGATGGACGAGCAGTACTTC. Its translation is CASSLGQPGSWMDEQYF.